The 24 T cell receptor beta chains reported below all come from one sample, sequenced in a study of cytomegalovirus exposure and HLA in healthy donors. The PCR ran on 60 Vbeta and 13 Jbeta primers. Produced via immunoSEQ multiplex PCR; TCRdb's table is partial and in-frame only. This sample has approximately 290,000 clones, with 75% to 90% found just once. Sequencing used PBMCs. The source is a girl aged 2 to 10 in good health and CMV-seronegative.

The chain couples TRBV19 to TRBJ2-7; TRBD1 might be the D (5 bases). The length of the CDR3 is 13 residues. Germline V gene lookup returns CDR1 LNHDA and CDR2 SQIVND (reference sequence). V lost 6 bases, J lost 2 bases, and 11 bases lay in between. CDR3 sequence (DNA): TGTGCCAGTAGCCAAGGGGTTACCTACGAGCAGTACTTC. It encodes CASSQGVTYEQYF.

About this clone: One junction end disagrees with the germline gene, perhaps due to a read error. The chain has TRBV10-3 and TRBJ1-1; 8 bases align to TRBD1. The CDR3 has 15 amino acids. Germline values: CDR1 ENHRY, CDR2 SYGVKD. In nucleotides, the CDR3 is TGCGCTACAGGGGGAGTAAAGGGATTGAACACTGAAGCTTTCTTT. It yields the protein CATGGVKGLNTEAFF.

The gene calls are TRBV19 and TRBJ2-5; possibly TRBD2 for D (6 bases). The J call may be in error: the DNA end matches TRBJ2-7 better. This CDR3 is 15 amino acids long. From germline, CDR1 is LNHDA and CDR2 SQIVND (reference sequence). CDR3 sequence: CASSLFGGSSYEQYF. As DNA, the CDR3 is TGTGCCAGTAGTTTGTTTGGAGGGAGCTCCTACGAGCAGTACTTC.

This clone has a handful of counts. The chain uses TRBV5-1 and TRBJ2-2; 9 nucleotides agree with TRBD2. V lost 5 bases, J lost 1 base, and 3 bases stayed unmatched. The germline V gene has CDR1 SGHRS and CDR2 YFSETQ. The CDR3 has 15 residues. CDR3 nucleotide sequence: TGCGCCAGCAGTTTAGCGGGAGTGAACACCGGGGAGCTGTTTTTT. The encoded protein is CASSLAGVNTGELFF.

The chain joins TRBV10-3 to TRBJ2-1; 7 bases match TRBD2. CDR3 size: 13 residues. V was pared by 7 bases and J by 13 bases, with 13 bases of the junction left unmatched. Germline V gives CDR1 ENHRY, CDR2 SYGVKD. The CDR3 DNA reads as TGTGCCATCACCGGAGACGAGGGGAGGGGACAGTTCTTC. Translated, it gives CAITGDEGRGQFF.

This CDR3 reads CASSLGIAKHQFF. As DNA, the CDR3 is TGTGCCAGCAGCCTAGGGATAGCGAAACATCAGTTCTTC. J is TRBJ2-1 and V is TRBV14; D is perhaps TRBD2 (5 bases). Looked up from germline, CDR1 is SGHDN and CDR2 is FVKESK. CDR3 length: 13 amino acids. Trimming pared 4 bases from V and 13 bases from J, leaving 17 bases between.

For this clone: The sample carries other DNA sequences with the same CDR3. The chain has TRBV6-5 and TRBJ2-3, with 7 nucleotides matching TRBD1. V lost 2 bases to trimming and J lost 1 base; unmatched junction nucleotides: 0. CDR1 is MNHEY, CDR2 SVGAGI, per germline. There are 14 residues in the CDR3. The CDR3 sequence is CASSYDRGTDTQYF. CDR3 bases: TGTGCCAGCAGTTACGACAGGGGCACAGATACGCAGTATTTT.

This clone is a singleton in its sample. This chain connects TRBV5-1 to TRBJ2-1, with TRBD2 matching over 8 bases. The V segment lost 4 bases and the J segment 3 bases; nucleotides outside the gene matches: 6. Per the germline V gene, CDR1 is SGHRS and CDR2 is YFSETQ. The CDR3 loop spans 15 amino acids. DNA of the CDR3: TGCGCCAGCAGCCCGGGACTAGACTTCTACAATGAGCAGTTCTTC. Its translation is CASSPGLDFYNEQFF.

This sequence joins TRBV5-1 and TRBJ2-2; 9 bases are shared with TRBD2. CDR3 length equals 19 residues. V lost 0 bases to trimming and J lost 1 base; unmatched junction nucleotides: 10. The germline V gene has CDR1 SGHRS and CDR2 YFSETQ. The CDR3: CASSLGISGSGWNTGELFF. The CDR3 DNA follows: TGCGCCAGCAGCTTGGGCATTAGCGGGAGTGGATGGAACACCGGGGAGCTGTTTTTT.

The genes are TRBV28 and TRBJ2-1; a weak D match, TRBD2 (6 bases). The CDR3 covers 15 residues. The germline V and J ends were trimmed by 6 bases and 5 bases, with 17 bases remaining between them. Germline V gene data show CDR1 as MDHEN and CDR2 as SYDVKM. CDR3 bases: TGTGCCAGCAGCTACCTGGAGGGGTCCCACAATGAGCAGTTCTTC. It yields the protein CASSYLEGSHNEQFF.

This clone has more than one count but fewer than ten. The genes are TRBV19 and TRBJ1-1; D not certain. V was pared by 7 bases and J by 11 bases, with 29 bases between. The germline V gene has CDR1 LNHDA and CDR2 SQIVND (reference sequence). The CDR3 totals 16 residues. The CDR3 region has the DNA TGTGCCAGTAACCCCTGGAGTAGTAGATTCGGAAACGTTGCTTTCTTT. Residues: CASNPWSSRFGNVAFF.

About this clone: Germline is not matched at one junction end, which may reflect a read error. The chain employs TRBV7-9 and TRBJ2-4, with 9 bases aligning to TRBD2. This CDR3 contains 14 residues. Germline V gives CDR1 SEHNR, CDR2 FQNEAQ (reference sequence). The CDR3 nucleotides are TGTGCCAGCACCCCACCGGCGGGACTAGCCCTTCAGCACTTC. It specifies CASTPPAGLALQHF. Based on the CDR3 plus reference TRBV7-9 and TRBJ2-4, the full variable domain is DTGVSQNPRHKITKRGQNVTFRCDPISEHNRLYWYRQTLGQGPEFLTYFQNEAQLEKSRLLSDRFSAERPKGSFSTLEIQRTEQGDSAMYLCASTPPAGLALQHFGAGTRLSVL.

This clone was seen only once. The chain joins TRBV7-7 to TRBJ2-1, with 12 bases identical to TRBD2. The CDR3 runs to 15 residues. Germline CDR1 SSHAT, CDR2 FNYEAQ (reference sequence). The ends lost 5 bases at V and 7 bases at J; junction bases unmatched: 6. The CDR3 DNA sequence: TGTGCCAGCAGCCCCCGAGGGACTAGCGGGAATGAGCAGTTCTTC. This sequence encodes CASSPRGTSGNEQFF.

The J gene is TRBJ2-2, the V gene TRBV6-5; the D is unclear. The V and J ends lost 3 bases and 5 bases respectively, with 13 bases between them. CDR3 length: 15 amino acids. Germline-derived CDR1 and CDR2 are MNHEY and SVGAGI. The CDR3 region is CASSYFVRPTGELFF. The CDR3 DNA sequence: TGTGCCAGCAGTTATTTTGTCAGGCCAACCGGGGAGCTGTTTTTT.

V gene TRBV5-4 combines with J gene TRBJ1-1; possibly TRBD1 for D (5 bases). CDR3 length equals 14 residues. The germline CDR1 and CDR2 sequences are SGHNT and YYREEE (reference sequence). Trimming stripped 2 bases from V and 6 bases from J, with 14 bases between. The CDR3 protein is CASSFPPGSPEAFF. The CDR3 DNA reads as TGTGCCAGCAGCTTCCCCCCAGGGTCCCCTGAAGCTTTCTTT. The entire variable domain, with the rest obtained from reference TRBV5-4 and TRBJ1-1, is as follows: ETGVTQSPTHLIKTRGQQVTLRCSSQSGHNTVSWYQQALGQGPQFIFQYYREEENGRGNFPPRFSGLQFPNYSSELNVNALELDDSALYLCASSFPPGSPEAFFGQGTRLTVV.

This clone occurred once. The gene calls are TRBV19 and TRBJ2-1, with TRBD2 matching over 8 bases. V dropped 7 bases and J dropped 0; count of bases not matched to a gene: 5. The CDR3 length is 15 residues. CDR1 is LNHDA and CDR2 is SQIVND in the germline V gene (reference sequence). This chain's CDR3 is CASTPGTSSYNEQFF. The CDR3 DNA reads TGTGCCAGTACCCCCGGGACTAGCTCCTACAATGAGCAGTTCTTC.

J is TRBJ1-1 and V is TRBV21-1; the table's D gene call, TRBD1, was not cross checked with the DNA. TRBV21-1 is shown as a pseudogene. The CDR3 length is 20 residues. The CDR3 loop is CASSKDPPYRTGSSNTEAFF. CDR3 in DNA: TGTGCCAGCAGCAAAGACCCCCCCTATAGGACAGGGAGTTCGAACACTGAAGCTTTCTTT.

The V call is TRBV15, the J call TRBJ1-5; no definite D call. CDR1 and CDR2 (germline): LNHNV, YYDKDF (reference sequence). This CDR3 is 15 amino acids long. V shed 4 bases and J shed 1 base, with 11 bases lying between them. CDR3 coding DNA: TGTGCCACCAGCATAAAGAAGGAGAGCAATCAGCCCCAGCATTTT. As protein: CATSIKKESNQPQHF. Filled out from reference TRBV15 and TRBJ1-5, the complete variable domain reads DAMVIQNPRYQVTQFGKPVTLSCSQTLNHNVMYWYQQKSSQAPKLLFHYYDKDFNNEADTPDNFQSRRPNTSFCFLDIRSPGLGDTAMYLCATSIKKESNQPQHFGDGTRLSIL.

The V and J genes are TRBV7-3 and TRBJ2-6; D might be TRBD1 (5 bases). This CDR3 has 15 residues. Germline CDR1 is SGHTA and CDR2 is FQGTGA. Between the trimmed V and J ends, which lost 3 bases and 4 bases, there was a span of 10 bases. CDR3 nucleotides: TGTGCCAGCAGCTTCTCAGGGCCCGGGGCCAACGTCCTGACTTTC. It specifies CASSFSGPGANVLTF.

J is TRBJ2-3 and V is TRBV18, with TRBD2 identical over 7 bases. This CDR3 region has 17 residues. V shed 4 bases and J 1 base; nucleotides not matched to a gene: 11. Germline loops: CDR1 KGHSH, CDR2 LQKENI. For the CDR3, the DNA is TGTGCCAGCTCACGGACTAGTCTTGAAGAAGGCACAGATACGCAGTATTTT. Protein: CASSRTSLEEGTDTQYF.

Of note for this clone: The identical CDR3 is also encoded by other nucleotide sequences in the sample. CDR3 coding DNA: TGTGCCAGCTCACCGGGACAGGGTAATCAGCCCCAGCATTTT. Protein sequence: CASSPGQGNQPQHF. The chain couples TRBV18 to TRBJ1-5, with TRBD1 matching over 9 bases. Germline-derived CDR1 and CDR2 are KGHSH and LQKENI. The CDR3 contains 14 residues. With V trimmed by 3 bases and J by 4 bases, 1 base remained unmatched.

The CDR3 sequence is CASTTSGLANEQYF. The CDR3 DNA follows: TGTGCCAGCACCACGTCCGGACTAGCGAACGAGCAGTACTTC. V gene TRBV7-9 combines with J gene TRBJ2-7, with 9 bases fitting TRBD2. Germline V gene data show CDR1 as SEHNR and CDR2 as FQNEAQ (reference sequence). This CDR3 comprises 14 residues. V lost 7 bases, J lost 5 bases, and 9 bases stayed unmatched. The full variable domain, completed using reference TRBV7-9 and TRBJ2-7, is DTGVSQNPRHKITKRGQNVTFRCDPISEHNRLYWYRQTLGQGPEFLTYFQNEAQLEKSRLLSDRFSAERPKGSFSTLEIQRTEQGDSAMYLCASTTSGLANEQYFGPGTRLTVT.

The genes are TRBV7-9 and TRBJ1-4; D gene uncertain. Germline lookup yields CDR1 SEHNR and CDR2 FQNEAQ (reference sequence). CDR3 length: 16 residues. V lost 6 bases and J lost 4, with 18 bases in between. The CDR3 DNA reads TGTGCCAGCAGTCTCAGGTTGTGGATATATAATGAAAAACTGTTTTTT. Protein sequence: CASSLRLWIYNEKLFF.

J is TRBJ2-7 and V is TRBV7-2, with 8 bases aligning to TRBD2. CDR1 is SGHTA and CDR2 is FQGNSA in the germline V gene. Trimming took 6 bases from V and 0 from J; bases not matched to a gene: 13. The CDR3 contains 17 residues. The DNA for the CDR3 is TGTGCCAGCAGTTTTCCCTCGGACGGGACTAGCTCCTACGAGCAGTACTTC. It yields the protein CASSFPSDGTSSYEQYF.